What follows are 18 T cell receptor beta chains derived from one specimen sequenced in a study of blood T cell repertoires in COVID-19. Libraries were prepared by immunoSEQ multiplex PCR; TCRdb keeps only in-frame clonotypes and omits some of them. The repertoire holds 150,000 to 200,000 clones, under 85% seen once, with roughly 17% in the top ten. The sequencing input was peripheral blood. The receptors come from a man in his 60s with active or convalescent COVID-19.

This clone was recorded a few times. This rearrangement joins TRBV2 to TRBJ2-1, with D tentatively TRBD2 (6 bases). CDR3 length equals 15 residues. V lost 3 bases, J lost 3 bases, and 12 bases lay in between. CDR1 and CDR2 (germline): SNHLY, FYNNEI. CDR3 in amino acids: CASSEGRTLYNEQFF. CDR3 coding DNA: TGTGCCAGCAGTGAGGGGAGGACACTCTACAATGAGCAGTTCTTC.

The genes are TRBV5-4 and TRBJ2-3; 12 bases align to TRBD2. J lost 3 bases, V lost 2 bases, and 4 bases had no gene match. Germline CDR1 SGHNT, CDR2 YYREEE (reference sequence). The CDR3 sequence is 16 residues long. In nucleotides, the CDR3 is TGTGCCAGCAGCTTAGGGACTAGCGGGCGAACAGATACGCAGTATTTT. Its protein product is CASSLGTSGRTDTQYF. The full variable domain, with the rest looked up from reference TRBV5-4 and TRBJ2-3, is ETGVTQSPTHLIKTRGQQVTLRCSSQSGHNTVSWYQQALGQGPQFIFQYYREEENGRGNFPPRFSGLQFPNYSSELNVNALELDDSALYLCASSLGTSGRTDTQYFGPGTRLTVL.

The chain is built from TRBV13 and TRBJ2-4; 10 nucleotides match TRBD1. The V gene's germline CDR1 is PRHDT and CDR2 FYEKMQ (reference sequence). The V segment lost 5 bases and the J segment 3 bases; nucleotides outside the gene matches: 7. The CDR3 loop spans 16 amino acids. For the CDR3, the DNA is TGTGCCAGCAGCCTTCGACAGGGGGCAGGCAAAAACATTCAGTACTTC. This gives the protein CASSLRQGAGKNIQYF.

The genes are TRBV5-4 and TRBJ2-5, with 8 bases identical to TRBD2. Unmatched junction bases numbered 11, after V lost 4 bases and J lost 0 bases. There are 17 residues in the CDR3. In germline, CDR1 is SGHNT, CDR2 YYREEE (reference sequence). In nucleotides, the CDR3 is TGTGCCAGCAGCCCACGTTCGGGAGGGCCGAACCAAGAGACCCAGTACTTC. Amino acid sequence: CASSPRSGGPNQETQYF.

The V call is TRBV4-2, the J call TRBJ1-4; 8 nucleotides align to TRBD1. This CDR3 is built from 16 residues. CDR1 and CDR2 (germline): LGHNA, YNFKEQ. V dropped 0 bases and J dropped 3; count of bases not matched to a gene: 3. CDR3 protein: CASSQENRGSNEKLFF. The CDR3 DNA reads TGTGCCAGCAGCCAAGAAAACAGGGGGTCTAATGAAAAACTGTTTTTT.

This sequence joins TRBV10-3 and TRBJ1-1; a weak D match, TRBD1 (6 bases). Trimming pared 8 bases from V and 0 bases from J, leaving 10 bases between. Germline loops: CDR1 ENHRY, CDR2 SYGVKD. The CDR3 is made up of 13 amino acids. As DNA, the CDR3 is TGTGCCATCGCCGGACAGATGAACACTGAAGCTTTCTTT. Amino acid sequence: CAIAGQMNTEAFF.

This clone has more than one count but fewer than ten. This chain connects TRBV6-6 to TRBJ2-7; D is perhaps TRBD2 (5 bases). V was trimmed by 7 bases and J by 4 bases, leaving 11 bases between them. There are 12 residues in the CDR3. Germline CDR1 is MNHNY and CDR2 is SVGAGI (reference sequence). CDR3 sequence: CASKGDKYEQYF. CDR3 nucleotide sequence: TGTGCCAGCAAGGGAGATAAGTACGAGCAGTACTTC.

This clone has only one observation. This chain links TRBV2 with TRBJ2-5; possibly TRBD1 for D (5 bases). CDR3 length: 13 amino acids. Trimming left V 6 bases short and J 3 bases short, with 11 bases between. Germline V gene lookup returns CDR1 SNHLY and CDR2 FYNNEI. CDR3 in amino acids: CASRRQQEETQYF. For the CDR3, the DNA is TGTGCCAGCAGAAGACAGCAAGAAGAGACCCAGTACTTC.

The chain has TRBV10-3 and TRBJ2-5; D may be TRBD1 (6 bases). From germline, CDR1 is ENHRY and CDR2 SYGVKD. V lost 6 bases to trimming and J lost 2 bases, with 7 bases between them. This CDR3 has 12 amino acids. Here the CDR3 reads CAISRGQETQYF. The CDR3 DNA reads TGTGCCATCAGCAGGGGTCAAGAGACCCAGTACTTC.

For the CDR3, the DNA is TGTGCCAGCTCACCCTCAGTCAGAACTGAAGCTTTCTTT. Translating it yields CASSPSVRTEAFF. This chain uses TRBV18 with TRBJ1-1; no firm D call. Deletions cut 3 bases from V and 5 bases from J, with 10 bases between. Germline V CDR1 and CDR2: KGHSH, LQKENI. The length of the CDR3 is 13 residues.

The V call is TRBV6-2 or TRBV6-3, the J call TRBJ1-5; 7 nucleotides agree with TRBD1. This CDR3 region has 15 residues. The V segment lost 6 bases and the J segment 3 bases; nucleotides outside the gene matches: 8. The V gene's germline CDR1 is MNHEY and CDR2 SVGEGT. The CDR3 sequence: CASSRDRVDNQPQHF. The CDR3 coding sequence is TGTGCCAGCAGCCGCGACAGGGTTGACAATCAGCCCCAGCATTTT.

V is TRBV20-1 and J is TRBJ2-1, with TRBD2 matching over 7 bases. CDR1 is DFQATT, CDR2 SNEGSKA, per germline (reference sequence). Germline trimming cut 3 bases from V and 4 bases from J; bases unmatched to any gene: 6. The CDR3 is made up of 14 amino acids. CDR3 protein: CSASGTNVYNEQFF. CDR3 in DNA: TGCAGTGCTAGTGGGACTAATGTTTACAATGAGCAGTTCTTC.

As DNA, the CDR3 is TGTGCCAGCAGCTTGGCGGAGAAAGAGACCCAGTACTTC. Translating it yields CASSLAEKETQYF. The rearrangement joins TRBV7-2 to TRBJ2-5; no definite D call. The CDR3 loop spans 13 amino acids. Trimming pared 3 bases from V and 3 bases from J, leaving 8 bases between. The germline gives CDR1 SGHTA, CDR2 FQGNSA.

V usage is TRBV7-3 and J usage is TRBJ2-3, with 12 positions matching TRBD2. Germline V gives CDR1 SGHTA, CDR2 FQGTGA. The J segment lost 12 bases and the V segment lost 5 bases, leaving 9 bases of the junction unmatched. This CDR3 has 14 amino acids. The CDR3 nucleotides read TGTGCCAGCAGCCTTAGACCCGGACTAGCGGGACAGTATTTT. This sequence encodes CASSLRPGLAGQYF.

The J gene is TRBJ2-1, the V gene TRBV19; TRBD2 agrees at 10 bases. J lost 0 bases, V lost 5 bases, and 4 bases had no gene match. CDR3 length equals 16 residues. Germline CDR1 LNHDA, CDR2 SQIVND (reference sequence). This CDR3 reads CASSALAGGSYNEQFF. DNA for the CDR3: TGTGCCAGTAGTGCCTTAGCGGGAGGCTCCTACAATGAGCAGTTCTTC.

The chain carries TRBV30 and TRBJ1-4; D remains unclear. The CDR3 length is 17 residues. Trimming left V 2 bases short and J 0 bases short, with 16 bases between. The germline gives CDR1 GTSNPN, CDR2 SVGIG (reference sequence). CDR3 coding DNA: TGTGCCTGGAGTCCTCGACTGAGCCTAGCAACTAATGAAAAACTGTTTTTT. Protein sequence: CAWSPRLSLATNEKLFF. Based on the CDR3 plus reference TRBV30 and TRBJ1-4, the full variable domain is SQTIHQWPATLVQPVGSPLSLECTVEGTSNPNLYWYRQAAGRGLQLLFYSVGIGQISSEVPQNLSASRPQDRQFILSSKKLLLSDSGFYLCAWSPRLSLATNEKLFFGSGTQLSVL.

In DNA form, the CDR3 reads TGTGCCAGTAGTGTCCGGGGAACATCCGGGGAGCTGTTTTTT. It codes for CASSVRGTSGELFF. The chain has TRBV19 and TRBJ2-2, with D possibly matching TRBD2 (5 bases). CDR1 is LNHDA, CDR2 SQIVND, per germline (reference sequence). The CDR3 loop spans 14 amino acids. V lost 5 bases and J 6 bases, leaving 13 bases between the germline ends.

V is TRBV28 and J is TRBJ2-2; TRBD2 matches 8 bases. The junction had 9 bases not matched to a gene; V was cut back by 6 bases and J by 6 bases. Germline CDR1 is MDHEN and CDR2 is SYDVKM. The CDR3 runs to 15 residues. The DNA for the CDR3 is TGTGCCAGCAGCCCCGGGACTAGTGTCGCCGGGGAGCTGTTTTTT. Its protein product is CASSPGTSVAGELFF.